This entry describes one TCR beta chain. The germline V gene has CDR1 MNHEY and CDR2 SVGAGI. V lost 5 bases, J lost 1 base, and 6 bases stayed unmatched. This CDR3 spans 15 amino acids. Per the original methods: Amplification from reference gene primers served as the basis for estimated nucleated cell counts. Here immunoSEQ multiplex PCR was the method, and the copy in TCRdb shows in-frame clones only, minus some. That table supplies the V and J calls and clone size; D and trimming were determined from the DNA. The sample records about 150,000 clones, around 80% being singletons. The data stem from a study of blood T cell repertoires in COVID-19. About the research overall: The United States, Italy and Spain provided the acute and convalescent COVID-19 samples. T cells, B-cell-depleted T cells, or PBMCs supplied cDNA or gDNA.

The source material was peripheral blood. The V gene is TRBV6-5, the J gene TRBJ2-5, with 8 bases identical to TRBD1. The TCR originated in a man in his sixties with acute or convalescent COVID-19. The CDR3 region is CASSRQGIAQETQYF. CDR3 bases: TGTGCCAGCAGTCGACAGGGGATTGCCCAAGAGACCCAGTACTTC.